The clone carrying this TCR beta chain was seen at least ten times. Its antigen is undetermined. This sample was included in a study of T cells in Graves' hyperthyroidism and ophthalmopathy. General study results and limits: Expanded thyroid clonotypes (above 0.001) were mostly also found in blood.

V lost 1 base and J 1 base, leaving 4 bases between the germline ends. The CDR3 is 14 amino acids. The germline V gene has CDR1 MNHNS and CDR2 SASEGT. RNA transcripts were the template for amplifying TCR beta CDR3 regions. The primer set for the first-round RT-PCR of the TCR CDR3 was HTBI. From the multiplex PCR reads, TCRdb called clonotypes with MiXCR, one entry per CDR3 protein. The data contain around 340,000 distinct CDR3 sequences, 16% of them singletons. Input material: blood. The TCR was taken from a man aged 25-45 years with Graves' hyperthyroidism. This chain joins TRBV6-1 and TRBJ2-2; D is ambiguous. Written as DNA, the CDR3 is TGTGCCAGCAGTGAAGGAGGGAACACCGGGGAGCTGTTTTTT. It yields the protein CASSEGGNTGELFF.